The clone carrying this TCR beta chain was seen a few times. The antigen is undetermined. The data belong to a study of human T cells and chemical hapten exposure. Study-level points and caveats: The presence of alopecia in the donors means their immune response may differ from healthy people's.

Time point in this sample: patch test 3, about 24 weeks after DPC sensitization. The treatment was: therapeutic diphenylcyclopropenone sensitization with weekly scalp DPC. TCRdb reprocessed the RACE reads via MiXCR and lists one record per CDR3 protein. The table includes tens of thousands of distinct CDR3 sequences, 10% to 14% detected once. The sample here was whole blood, taken in connection with sensitization to the hapten diphenylcyclopropenone (DPC). The source of this sequence is a woman aged 45-65 years with alopecia areata. Some clones in this sample may be carry-over from other donors' samples.

CDR3 sequence reads: CATAERGSTDTQYF. The DNA of the CDR3 is TGTGCCACCGCGGAGCGGGGTAGCACAGATACGCAGTATTTT. The V and J genes are TRBV27 and TRBJ2-3, with 7 bases fitting TRBD2. V dropped 10 bases and J dropped 0; count of bases not matched to a gene: 7. The germline gives CDR1 MNHEY, CDR2 SMNVEV (reference sequence). There are 14 residues in the CDR3.